This record covers a single T cell receptor beta chain. The antigen remains undetermined. The source of the sample is a study of beta chain features in type 1 diabetes. Study summary: Age, gender, cell numbers and subset yield matched between patients and controls. Overall study findings and caveats: Researchers caution that PCR might favor shorter templates, equally among patients and controls. Researchers could not determine here whether HLA type influences TCRB rearrangement. Patients with Type 1 diabetes showed moderately but significantly shorter TCRB CDR3s in all four CD4+ subsets.

The CDR3 sequence is 15 residues long. V lost 6 bases and J lost 6; bases outside the gene matches: 8. The germline CDR1 and CDR2 sequences are MNHEY and SVGAGI. Sequenced material consisted of expressed TCRB transcripts (all of the isolated RNA was reverse transcribed). Sequenced by immunoSEQ multiplex PCR; TCRdb stores in-frame clones only, minus some. The sample has roughly 350,000 clones, around a tenth seen once. The TCR originated in a man aged 25-45 years with type 1 diabetes. The sample taken for sequencing was central memory CD4+ T cells from blood. The chain joins TRBV6-5 to TRBJ2-2, with 9 bases that match TRBD1. The CDR3 DNA sequence: TGTGCCAGCAGCCGGGGACAGGGATACGCCGGGGAGCTGTTTTTT. Translating gives CASSRGQGYAGELFF.